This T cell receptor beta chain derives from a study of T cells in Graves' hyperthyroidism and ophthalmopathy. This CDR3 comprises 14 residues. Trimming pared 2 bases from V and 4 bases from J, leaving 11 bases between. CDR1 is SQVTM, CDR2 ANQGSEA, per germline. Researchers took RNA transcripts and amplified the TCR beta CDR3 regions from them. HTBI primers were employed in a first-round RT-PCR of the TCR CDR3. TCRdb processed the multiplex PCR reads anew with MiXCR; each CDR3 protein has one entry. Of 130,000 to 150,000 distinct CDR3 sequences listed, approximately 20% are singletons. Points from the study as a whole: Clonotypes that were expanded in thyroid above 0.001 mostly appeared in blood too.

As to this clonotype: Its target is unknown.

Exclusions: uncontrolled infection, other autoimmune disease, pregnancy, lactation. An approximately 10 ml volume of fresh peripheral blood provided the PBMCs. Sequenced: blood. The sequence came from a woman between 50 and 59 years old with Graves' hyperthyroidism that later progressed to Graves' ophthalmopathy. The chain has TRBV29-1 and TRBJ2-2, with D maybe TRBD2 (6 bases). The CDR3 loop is CSVENGSTTGELFF. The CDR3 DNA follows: TGCAGCGTTGAAAACGGGAGTACCACCGGGGAGCTGTTTTTT.